This T cell receptor (beta chain) was captured in a study of T cell responses to AZD1222 COVID-19 vaccine. Study context: Second-dose intervals near 4 or 12 weeks were combined. The study's findings and limits: The peak T cell response came first, and repertoires were sampled only after it. Clonal diversity may have been underestimated in mostly white British donors.

The table came from immunoSEQ multiplex PCR; TCRdb's copy has only in-frame clones and leaves some out. The data hold 25,000 to 35,000 clones, with roughly 90% observed a single time. The CDR3 spans 17 residues. The germline V gene has CDR1 LNHDA and CDR2 SQIVND (reference sequence). Trimming removed 7 bases at V and 3 bases at J, with 22 bases between. Of note for this clone: Its antigen is undetermined.

The TCR sequence derives from an adult in good health. The chain is built from TRBV19 and TRBJ2-1; unclear D gene. The material sequenced was peripheral blood, taken on day 0 of AZD1222 vaccination. The CDR3: CASTRSVGGRIYNEQFF. CDR3 bases: TGTGCCAGTACGAGGAGTGTAGGCGGACGGATCTACAATGAGCAGTTCTTC.